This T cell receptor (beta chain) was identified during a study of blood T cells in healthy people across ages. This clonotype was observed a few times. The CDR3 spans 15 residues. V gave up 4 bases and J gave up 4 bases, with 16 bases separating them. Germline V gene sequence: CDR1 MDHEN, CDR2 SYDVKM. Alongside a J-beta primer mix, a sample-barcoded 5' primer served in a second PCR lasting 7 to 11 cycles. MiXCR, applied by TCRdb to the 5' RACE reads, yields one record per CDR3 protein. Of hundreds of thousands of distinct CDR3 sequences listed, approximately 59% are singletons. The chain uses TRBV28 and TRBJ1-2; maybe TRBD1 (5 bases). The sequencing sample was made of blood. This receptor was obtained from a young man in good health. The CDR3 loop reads CASSYTLGHSYGYTF. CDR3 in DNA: TGTGCCAGCAGTTATACCCTCGGACATTCCTATGGCTACACCTTC.